The rows below give T cell receptor beta chains drawn from one sample of a study of T cells in tumors after PD-1 blockade. Data came from immunoSEQ multiplex PCR; TCRdb stores just in-frame clones and leaves some out. This sample carries 30,000 to 35,000 clones, around 72% of them seen once, and the ten largest clones take almost 40%. The sequences come from PBMCs, collected after anti-PD-1 treatment. The receptors were gathered from a human donor with basal cell carcinoma. The CDR3 runs from the conserved cysteine through the conserved F or W. Each record gives: J gene, clone size, D gene, V gene, CDR3 DNA, CDR3 protein. D genes are given only for firm matches. Clone size is not always given. Where it is, it says once, few, many or a class for expanded clones.

J gene: TRBJ2-2; clone size: NA; D gene: NA; V gene: TRBV5-5; CDR3 DNA: TGTGCCAGCAGCTTGGTCATCGGGGAGCTGTTTTTT; CDR3 protein: CASSLVIGELFF
J gene: TRBJ1-2; clone size: few; D gene: NA; V gene: TRBV9; CDR3 DNA: TGTGCCAGCAGCGCTAGCGGCTATGGCTACACCTTC; CDR3 protein: CASSASGYGYTF
J gene: TRBJ1-1; clone size: NA; D gene: NA; V gene: TRBV2; CDR3 DNA: TGTGCCAGCAGTCCGGTCAGGGCTTTAGAGGGCACTGAAGCTTTCTTT; CDR3 protein: CASSPVRALEGTEAFF
J gene: TRBJ2-2; clone size: few; D gene: NA; V gene: TRBV19; CDR3 DNA: TGTGCCAGTAGTATAGCCGCAGGGCGGGCCGGGGAGCTGTTTTTT; CDR3 protein: CASSIAAGRAGELFF
J gene: TRBJ2-1; clone size: once; D gene: TRBD1; V gene: TRBV14; CDR3 DNA: TGTGCCAGCAGACACTATTCTACAGGGGGCAATGAGCAGTTCTTC; CDR3 protein: CASRHYSTGGNEQFF
J gene: TRBJ1-4; clone size: NA; D gene: NA; V gene: TRBV27; CDR3 DNA: TGTGCCAGCAGTTTCCGCCGGGGAGGGATAACTAATGAAAAACTGTTTTTT; CDR3 protein: CASSFRRGGITNEKLFF
J gene: TRBJ1-1; clone size: NA; D gene: TRBD1; V gene: TRBV30; CDR3 DNA: TGTGCCTGGAGTGTGACCAGGGGGGAAACAACTGAAGCTTTCTTT; CDR3 protein: CAWSVTRGETTEAFF
J gene: TRBJ2-1; clone size: NA; D gene: NA; V gene: TRBV9; CDR3 DNA: TGTGCCAGCAGCGTAGGTGAGACGGGGATCCTTTACAATGAGCAGTTCTTC; CDR3 protein: CASSVGETGILYNEQFF
J gene: TRBJ1-5; clone size: once; D gene: NA; V gene: TRBV6-2/TRBV6-3; CDR3 DNA: TGTGCCAGCAGTTACGAGACGGTCTATAGCAATCAGCCCCAGCATTTT; CDR3 protein: CASSYETVYSNQPQHF
J gene: TRBJ1-1; clone size: large; D gene: NA; V gene: TRBV28; CDR3 DNA: TGTGCCAGCAGTTTTGAGGCGCTTATGAACACTGAAGCTTTCTTT; CDR3 protein: CASSFEALMNTEAFF
J gene: TRBJ1-4; clone size: NA; D gene: NA; V gene: TRBV27; CDR3 DNA: TGTGCCAGCAGCCTTACCGGGATTAGAGCTGAAAAACTGTTTTTT; CDR3 protein: CASSLTGIRAEKLFF
J gene: TRBJ2-3; clone size: NA; D gene: NA; V gene: TRBV5-1; CDR3 DNA: TGCGCCAGCAGCTTGAGGCAGGGGACAGATACGCAGTATTTT; CDR3 protein: CASSLRQGTDTQYF
J gene: TRBJ2-1; clone size: NA; D gene: TRBD2; V gene: TRBV29-1; CDR3 DNA: TGCAGCGTTAAGCTAGCGGGGCCCTACAATGAGCAGTTCTTC; CDR3 protein: CSVKLAGPYNEQFF
J gene: TRBJ1-5; clone size: few; D gene: NA; V gene: TRBV24-1; CDR3 DNA: TGTGCCACCAGTGCGAGTTTTTCGGGTCAGCCCCAGCATTTT; CDR3 protein: CATSASFSGQPQHF
J gene: TRBJ2-5; clone size: NA; D gene: NA; V gene: TRBV7-2; CDR3 DNA: TGTGCCAGCAGCTCCGGACTCGAAGAGACCCAGTACTTC; CDR3 protein: CASSSGLEETQYF
J gene: TRBJ2-7; clone size: NA; D gene: NA; V gene: TRBV2; CDR3 DNA: TGTGCCAGCAGTGAAATGCCGAGCGGAAGCTACGAGCAGTACTTC; CDR3 protein: CASSEMPSGSYEQYF
J gene: TRBJ2-7; clone size: NA; D gene: NA; V gene: TRBV5-8; CDR3 DNA: TGTGCCAGCAGCTTGTACGGCCTGGGCTACGAGCAGTACTTC; CDR3 protein: CASSLYGLGYEQYF
J gene: TRBJ2-1; clone size: few; D gene: TRBD2; V gene: TRBV27; CDR3 DNA: TGTGCCAGCAGTTACTCTAGCGGGGGGGCCTACAATGAGCAGTTCTTC; CDR3 protein: CASSYSSGGAYNEQFF
J gene: TRBJ1-5; clone size: few; D gene: NA; V gene: TRBV27; CDR3 DNA: TGTGCCAGCACCTCTAGTGTCCGCAATCAGCCCCAGCATTTT; CDR3 protein: CASTSSVRNQPQHF
J gene: TRBJ2-5; clone size: NA; D gene: NA; V gene: TRBV27; CDR3 DNA: TGTGCCAGCAGTTCTATGAGAGGTGGAGAGACCCAGTACTTC; CDR3 protein: CASSSMRGGETQYF
J gene: TRBJ1-1; clone size: NA; D gene: TRBD1; V gene: TRBV7-9; CDR3 DNA: TGTGCCAGCAGCTTAGGTGACAGGGATGCTGAAGCTTTCTTT; CDR3 protein: CASSLGDRDAEAFF
J gene: TRBJ1-5; clone size: once; D gene: TRBD1; V gene: TRBV2; CDR3 DNA: TGTGCCAGCAGCGTGTCAGGCAGGGGGCTAAGCAATCAGCCCCAGCATTTT; CDR3 protein: CASSVSGRGLSNQPQHF
J gene: TRBJ2-6; clone size: few; D gene: TRBD1; V gene: TRBV29-1; CDR3 DNA: TGCAGCGTTTTTACGGCAGGGGGCTTTGGGGCCAACGTCCTGACTTTC; CDR3 protein: CSVFTAGGFGANVLTF
J gene: TRBJ2-7; clone size: few; D gene: TRBD2; V gene: TRBV3-1/TRBV3-2; CDR3 DNA: TGTGCCAGCAGCCGAAGGACTAGCGGGGGGCACGAGCAGTACTTC; CDR3 protein: CASSRRTSGGHEQYF
J gene: TRBJ1-3; clone size: NA; D gene: NA; V gene: TRBV7-6; CDR3 DNA: TGTGCCAGCAGCTTAGGCAGGGTCCCCGAAAACACCATATATTTT; CDR3 protein: CASSLGRVPENTIYF
J gene: TRBJ2-1; clone size: NA; D gene: TRBD2; V gene: TRBV14; CDR3 DNA: TGTGCCAGCCGAGGGACTACCGCTAAGAGCTCCTACAATGAGCAGTTCTTC; CDR3 protein: CASRGTTAKSSYNEQFF
J gene: TRBJ2-5; clone size: NA; D gene: TRBD2; V gene: TRBV4-3; CDR3 DNA: TGCGCCAGCAGCCAAGGGTCCCGCCGGAATAGCGGGAGGGCCAGGGAGACCCAGTACTTC; CDR3 protein: CASSQGSRRNSGRARETQYF
J gene: TRBJ2-7; clone size: NA; D gene: NA; V gene: TRBV3-1/TRBV3-2; CDR3 DNA: TGTGCCAGCAGCCAAGGTGGTAGCGGCTACGAGCAGTACTTC; CDR3 protein: CASSQGGSGYEQYF
J gene: TRBJ2-7; clone size: few; D gene: NA; V gene: TRBV18; CDR3 DNA: TGTGCCAGCTCACCGAGACTGATGCACGAGCAGTACTTC; CDR3 protein: CASSPRLMHEQYF
J gene: TRBJ1-5; clone size: few; D gene: NA; V gene: TRBV7-2; CDR3 DNA: TGTGCCAGCAGATATGACTGGAGTAGCAATCAGCCCCAGCATTTT; CDR3 protein: CASRYDWSSNQPQHF
J gene: TRBJ2-3; clone size: NA; D gene: NA; V gene: TRBV28; CDR3 DNA: TGTGCCAGCAGTGATGTTGGGGGCACAGATACGCAGTATTTT; CDR3 protein: CASSDVGGTDTQYF
J gene: TRBJ2-1; clone size: NA; D gene: NA; V gene: TRBV7-2; CDR3 DNA: TGTGCCAGCAGCTCTCAGGTGGGGGAGAATGAGCAGTTCTTC; CDR3 protein: CASSSQVGENEQFF
J gene: TRBJ1-1; clone size: NA; D gene: TRBD1; V gene: TRBV19; CDR3 DNA: TGTGCCAGTAATTACGGACAGGGGAACACTGAAGCTTTCTTT; CDR3 protein: CASNYGQGNTEAFF
J gene: TRBJ2-3; clone size: NA; D gene: TRBD1; V gene: TRBV6-5; CDR3 DNA: TGTGCCAGCAGTTACAAGACAGGGGGCCGTGGAGATACGCAGTATTTT; CDR3 protein: CASSYKTGGRGDTQYF
J gene: TRBJ2-7; clone size: NA; D gene: NA; V gene: TRBV15; CDR3 DNA: TGTGCCACCAGCAGAGAACAACCAGGCAGAGACGAGCAGTACTTC; CDR3 protein: CATSREQPGRDEQYF
J gene: TRBJ2-5; clone size: NA; D gene: NA; V gene: TRBV18; CDR3 DNA: TGTGCCAGCTCACCACGGCTAGCGGGACAGGAAGAGACCCAGTACTTC; CDR3 protein: CASSPRLAGQEETQYF
J gene: TRBJ2-3; clone size: NA; D gene: NA; V gene: TRBV7-7; CDR3 DNA: TGTGCCAGCAGCTTAGGGCGGGGCTACACAGATACGCAGTATTTT; CDR3 protein: CASSLGRGYTDTQYF
J gene: TRBJ1-5; clone size: NA; D gene: TRBD1; V gene: TRBV6-1; CDR3 DNA: TGTGCCAGCAGTGAATGGACAGGGGGCAGTCAGCCCCAGCATTTT; CDR3 protein: CASSEWTGGSQPQHF
J gene: TRBJ2-2; clone size: NA; D gene: NA; V gene: TRBV6-2/TRBV6-3; CDR3 DNA: TGTGCCAGCAGTTACAGTTACGCGAACACCGGGGAGCTGTTTTTT; CDR3 protein: CASSYSYANTGELFF
J gene: TRBJ2-3; clone size: NA; D gene: NA; V gene: TRBV27; CDR3 DNA: TGTGCCAGCAGTTTAACGGGAACAGATACGCAGTATTTT; CDR3 protein: CASSLTGTDTQYF
J gene: TRBJ1-4; clone size: NA; D gene: TRBD1; V gene: TRBV11-3; CDR3 DNA: TGTGCCAGCAGTTCTACCACAGGGGTGAATGAAAAACTGTTTTTT; CDR3 protein: CASSSTTGVNEKLFF
J gene: TRBJ2-4; clone size: few; D gene: NA; V gene: TRBV13; CDR3 DNA: TGTGCCAGCAGCTTAGCAGCAGAAATAGCCAAAAACATTCAGTACTTC; CDR3 protein: CASSLAAEIAKNIQYF
J gene: TRBJ1-3; clone size: NA; D gene: TRBD1; V gene: TRBV29-1; CDR3 DNA: TGCAGCGTTGAAACAGGGGGCGGGCTTGGAAACACCATATATTTT; CDR3 protein: CSVETGGGLGNTIYF
J gene: TRBJ2-3; clone size: NA; D gene: TRBD2; V gene: TRBV29-1; CDR3 DNA: TGCAGCCCCGAGGGGCTAGCGGGAGAAGGAAGCACAGATACGCAGTATTTT; CDR3 protein: CSPEGLAGEGSTDTQYF
J gene: TRBJ2-3; clone size: NA; D gene: NA; V gene: TRBV6-5; CDR3 DNA: TGTGCCAGCACGGGCGGCTATACGCAGTATTTT; CDR3 protein: CASTGGYTQYF
J gene: TRBJ2-7; clone size: NA; D gene: TRBD2; V gene: TRBV18; CDR3 DNA: TGTGCCAGCTCACCTTCCGCGGGAGATGGGAGCGAGCAGTACTTC; CDR3 protein: CASSPSAGDGSEQYF
J gene: TRBJ2-1; clone size: NA; D gene: NA; V gene: TRBV28; CDR3 DNA: TGTGCCAGCAGTTTAGGGGCTACATACAATGAGCAGTTCTTC; CDR3 protein: CASSLGATYNEQFF
J gene: TRBJ2-5; clone size: few; D gene: TRBD2; V gene: TRBV6-2/TRBV6-3; CDR3 DNA: TGTGCCAGCAGTTACTCCCTTTCGGGGGGAGTTCAATTGGAGACCCAGTACTTC; CDR3 protein: CASSYSLSGGVQLETQYF
J gene: TRBJ1-1; clone size: few; D gene: NA; V gene: TRBV14; CDR3 DNA: TGTGCCAGCAGCCAGGCTGGTATGAACACTGAAGCTTTCTTT; CDR3 protein: CASSQAGMNTEAFF
J gene: TRBJ2-7; clone size: NA; D gene: TRBD2; V gene: TRBV7-2; CDR3 DNA: TGTGCCAGCAGCAGACGGACTAGCGGCTCCACCTACGAGCAGTACTTC; CDR3 protein: CASSRRTSGSTYEQYF
J gene: TRBJ2-5; clone size: few; D gene: TRBD2; V gene: TRBV7-2; CDR3 DNA: TGTGCCAGCAGCGCCGGGGGGGTCCGAGAGACCCAGTACTTC; CDR3 protein: CASSAGGVRETQYF
J gene: TRBJ2-7; clone size: few; D gene: NA; V gene: TRBV6-5; CDR3 DNA: TGTGCCAGCAGCCGACGAAGAAGGAGCTCCTACGAGCAGTACTTC; CDR3 protein: CASSRRRRSSYEQYF